This T cell receptor (beta chain) was sequenced during a study of T cells after yellow fever vaccination. Study summary: SMART-Seq v4 Ultra Low Input prepared the low-cell-number fractions.

Trimming removed 3 bases from V and 8 bases from J, with 11 bases in between. Germline lookup yields CDR1 SGHTA and CDR2 FQGTGA. The CDR3 consists of 13 residues. With respect to this clonotype: Antigen unknown.

Study-level findings and limits: The booster saw the reappearance of most primary-vaccination clones (nearly 98% CD4, 88% CD8). Although the secondary response was weaker, it peaked faster, at day 5 versus 15. Some clonotypes were seen in both the CD4 and the CD8 compartments. These made up a small share and likely arose from convergent recombination.

Using its own MiXCR run on the 5' RACE reads, TCRdb lists one record per CDR3 protein. The sample includes more than 450,000 distinct CDR3 sequences, less than 25% of them seen just once. The chain has TRBV7-3 and TRBJ2-1; maybe TRBD2 (6 bases). The receptor was derived from a man aged 18 to 29 who received the YFV17D yellow fever vaccine. The sample was PBMCs, taken roughly 20 days after the first yellow fever vaccination. CDR3 sequence reads: CASSLGGDDEQFF. The CDR3 DNA follows: TGTGCCAGCAGCTTGGGGGGAGATGATGAGCAGTTCTTC. The full variable domain, completed using reference TRBV7-3 and TRBJ2-1, is GAGVSQTPSNKVTEKGKYVELRCDPISGHTALYWYRQSLGQGPEFLIYFQGTGAADDSGLPNDRFFAVRPEGSVSTLKIQRTERGDSAVYLCASSLGGDDEQFFGPGTRLTVL.